Following are 7 T cell receptor beta chains from one sample sequenced in a study of T-cell reconstitution after alpha-beta-depleted transplantation in children. The library targeted TCRbeta and was prepared with unique molecular identifiers. TCRdb processed the PCR reads anew with MiXCR; each CDR3 protein has one entry. The table has about a million distinct CDR3 sequences, 25% to 35% seen once. The sample in question was PBMCs, mostly from graft donor cells, obtained 360 days after TCRalphabeta/CD19-depleted stem cell transplant. Receptor source: a boy younger than two who had a stem cell transplant for SCID, so the T cells may come from the graft donor.

This chain's CDR3 is CSAKWGATNEKLFF. The DNA for the CDR3 is TGCAGTGCTAAGTGGGGTGCAACTAATGAAAAACTGTTTTTT. This chain uses TRBV20-1 with TRBJ1-4; D not certain. The CDR3 is made up of 14 amino acids. Per germline, CDR1 DFQATT and CDR2 SNEGSKA (reference sequence). Deletions cut 4 bases from V and 0 bases from J, with 9 bases between.

The chain couples TRBV6-5 to TRBJ2-3, with D tentatively TRBD1 or TRBD2 (5 bases each). From germline, CDR1 is MNHEY and CDR2 SVGAGI. Trimming shortened V by 2 bases and J by 1 base, and 10 bases separated the two germline ends. This CDR3 is 15 amino acids long. The CDR3 sequence is CASSYRGRRTDTQYF. Here the CDR3 DNA reads TGTGCCAGCAGTTACCGGGGCAGACGCACAGATACGCAGTATTTT.

In its sample, this clonotype was seen a few times. The gene calls are TRBV5-6 and TRBJ2-5, with TRBD2 identical over 7 bases. This CDR3 has 16 residues. Germline assignment: CDR1 SGHDT and CDR2 YYEEEE. Trimming took 3 bases from V and 3 from J; bases not matched to a gene: 11. CDR3 loop: CASSWTGTTSEETQYF. In DNA, the CDR3 is TGTGCCAGCAGCTGGACCGGGACTACTAGTGAAGAGACCCAGTACTTC.

J is TRBJ2-7 and V is TRBV4-1; D is unresolved. The CDR3 sequence is 15 residues long. Germline CDR1 reads MGHRA; CDR2 reads YSYEKL. Trimming stripped 1 base from V and 4 bases from J, with 14 bases between. CDR3 sequence: CASSQAQSLLYEQYF. The CDR3 nucleotides are TGCGCCAGCAGCCAAGCGCAGAGTTTGCTGTACGAGCAGTACTTC.

The chain combines TRBV12-3 or TRBV12-4 with TRBJ2-2, with D perhaps assigned TRBD1 or TRBD2 (5 bases each). Trimming pared 8 bases from V and 1 base from J, leaving 14 bases between. CDR3 length: 15 amino acids. In nucleotides, the CDR3 is TGTGCCAGCGCCCCGGGACGGAAGAACACCGGGGAGCTGTTTTTT. It yields the protein CASAPGRKNTGELFF.

Only a few counts were recorded for this clonotype. The rearrangement joins TRBV2 to TRBJ2-3, with TRBD1 identical over 8 bases. This CDR3 has 16 amino acids. CDR1 is SNHLY and CDR2 is FYNNEI in the germline V gene. V lost 4 bases and J lost 6; bases outside the gene matches: 12. The CDR3 DNA reads TGTGCCAGCAGTGGACAACAGGGGGTGCCCGTTGATACGCAGTATTTT. It is translated as CASSGQQGVPVDTQYF.

V usage is TRBV19 and J usage is TRBJ2-1; possibly TRBD2 for D (7 bases). Per the germline V gene, CDR1 is LNHDA and CDR2 is SQIVND (reference sequence). The CDR3 is 14 amino acids. V lost 7 bases, J lost 10 bases, and 20 bases lay in between. The DNA for the CDR3 is TGTGCCAGTACCGCCAACGGGGGGCCGGGGGAGCAGTTCTTC. Its protein product is CASTANGGPGEQFF.